One and the same sample provided the 14 T cell receptor beta chains below, sequenced in a study of blood T cell repertoires in COVID-19. Profiling relied on immunoSEQ multiplex PCR, and the TCRdb table lists in-frame clones only, not all of them. The sample shows approximately 77,000 clones, less than 85% of them seen only once. The sequenced material came from peripheral blood. Receptors were obtained from a woman aged 70 to 79 with acute or convalescent COVID-19.

This clone occurred once. The CDR3 DNA is TGTGCCAGCAGCTTTTATGCCAGAGGAGCTTTCTTT. As protein: CASSFYARGAFF. The V call is TRBV11-2, the J call TRBJ1-1, with D hard to call. Trimming took 3 bases from V and 10 from J, leaving 12 bases between them. Germline V gives CDR1 SGHAT, CDR2 FQNNGV. There are 12 residues in the CDR3. The entire variable domain, with the rest obtained from reference TRBV11-2 and TRBJ1-1, is as follows: EAGVAQSPRYKIIEKRQSVAFWCNPISGHATLYWYQQILGQGPKLLIQFQNNGVVDDSQLPKDRFSAERLKGVDSTLKIQPAKLEDSAVYLCASSFYARGAFFGQGTRLTVV.

The chain employs TRBV19 and TRBJ1-1, with 7 bases identical to TRBD1. CDR1 LNHDA and CDR2 SQIVND come from the germline V gene (reference sequence). This CDR3 has 13 residues. The V gene end was trimmed by 5 bases and the J gene end by 4 bases; junction bases not matched to a gene: 4. CDR3 protein: CASSPQGGTEAFF. The CDR3 region has the DNA TGTGCCAGTAGTCCTCAGGGGGGCACTGAAGCTTTCTTT.

In this sample, this clone turned up a few times. The rearrangement links TRBV19 to TRBJ1-1; D is uncertain. CDR1 LNHDA and CDR2 SQIVND come from the germline V gene (reference sequence). Trimming cost V 5 bases and J 1 base, with 14 bases left between them. The CDR3 length is 15 residues. CDR3 region: CASSLGGVPNTEAFF. The CDR3 DNA sequence: TGTGCCAGTAGTCTCGGTGGAGTCCCGAACACTGAAGCTTTCTTT.

The chain joins TRBV27 to TRBJ2-1, with 10 bases identical to TRBD2. V shed 6 bases, J shed 3 bases, and the junction held 8 bases outside the gene matches. This CDR3 comprises 16 residues. Per germline, CDR1 MNHEY and CDR2 SMNVEV (reference sequence). The CDR3 protein is CASRRLAGGYYNEQFF. The DNA for the CDR3 is TGTGCCAGCAGGAGACTAGCGGGTGGTTACTACAATGAGCAGTTCTTC.

The CDR3 bases are TGTGCCAGCTCGCCCGGGGTAGCCAAAAACATTCAGTACTTC. It encodes CASSPGVAKNIQYF. The chain carries TRBV18 and TRBJ2-4, with D tentatively TRBD2 (5 bases). The V end lost 6 bases, the J end lost 0 bases, and 9 bases lay between the germline ends. The length of the CDR3 is 14 residues. Germline CDR1 and CDR2: KGHSH and LQKENI.

This clone was counted a single time. This chain links TRBV4-2 with TRBJ2-1; D gene uncertain. The germline gives CDR1 LGHNA, CDR2 YNFKEQ. The V gene lost 2 bases and the J gene lost 4 bases, with 6 bases spanning the gap. The CDR3 totals 13 residues. The CDR3: CASSQPIYNEQFF. The CDR3 DNA follows: TGTGCCAGCAGCCAACCCATTTACAATGAGCAGTTCTTC.

The rearrangement links TRBV19 to TRBJ2-1; the match to TRBD1 covers 9 bases. This CDR3 spans 15 amino acids. Trimming removed 3 bases from V and 4 bases from J; junction bases left unmatched: 4. CDR1 is LNHDA and CDR2 is SQIVND in the germline V gene (reference sequence). The CDR3 sequence: CASSMTGGSYNEQFF. Written as DNA, the CDR3 is TGTGCCAGTAGTATGACAGGGGGTTCTTACAATGAGCAGTTCTTC.

This chain joins TRBV18 and TRBJ2-5; 7 nucleotides line up with TRBD2. The ends lost 3 bases at V and 5 bases at J; junction bases unmatched: 3. Per the germline V gene, CDR1 is KGHSH and CDR2 is LQKENI. The CDR3 covers 13 residues. CDR3 DNA: TGTGCCAGCTCACCTGGACTAGATGAGACCCAGTACTTC. Encoded protein: CASSPGLDETQYF.

V is TRBV19 and J is TRBJ2-6, with 8 bases aligning to TRBD1. V gave up 9 bases and J gave up 2 bases; unmatched junction bases: 6. The CDR3 sequence is 15 residues long. Germline CDR1 is LNHDA and CDR2 is SQIVND (reference sequence). CDR3 region: CASGAGGAGANVLTF. The CDR3, as DNA: TGTGCCAGCGGAGCAGGGGGCGCTGGGGCCAACGTCCTGACTTTC.

The genes are TRBV7-9 and TRBJ1-2, with TRBD1 identical over 9 bases. CDR1 SEHNR and CDR2 FQNEAQ come from the germline V gene (reference sequence). This CDR3 comprises 15 residues. J lost 4 bases, V lost 3 bases, and 6 bases had no gene match. The CDR3 here is CASSFGTGRTYGYTF. The CDR3 DNA reads as TGTGCCAGCAGCTTCGGGACAGGGAGGACCTATGGCTACACCTTC. Together with reference TRBV7-9 and TRBJ1-2, the CDR3 gives the full variable domain: DTGVSQNPRHKITKRGQNVTFRCDPISEHNRLYWYRQTLGQGPEFLTYFQNEAQLEKSRLLSDRFSAERPKGSFSTLEIQRTEQGDSAMYLCASSFGTGRTYGYTFGSGTRLTVV.

CDR3 bases: TGTGCCACCGAGGACAGGGGTGGTGAAAAACTGTTTTTT. The encoded protein is CATEDRGGEKLFF. The genes are TRBV7-9 and TRBJ1-4, with 9 bases that match TRBD1. Germline CDR1 SEHNR, CDR2 FQNEAQ (reference sequence). The junction had 7 bases not matched to a gene; V was cut back by 10 bases and J by 7 bases. This CDR3 has 13 residues.

This chain links TRBV7-9 with TRBJ1-2, with D possibly being TRBD1 (6 bases). CDR3 length: 12 amino acids. Between the trimmed V and J ends, which lost 4 bases and 7 bases, there was a span of 10 bases. In germline, CDR1 is SEHNR, CDR2 FQNEAQ (reference sequence). The CDR3 spells CASSWDMLGYTF. The CDR3 DNA follows: TGTGCCAGCAGCTGGGACATGCTTGGCTACACCTTC.

This clone was found once. This chain links TRBV5-4 with TRBJ1-2; TRBD1 is a possible D gene (5 bases). V lost 4 bases and J lost 5, with 21 bases in between. This CDR3 contains 16 residues. Germline CDR1 SGHNT, CDR2 YYREEE (reference sequence). CDR3: CASSPGGSGTPYGYTF. As DNA, the CDR3 is TGTGCCAGCAGCCCAGGAGGGTCGGGGACTCCTTATGGCTACACCTTC.

This chain uses TRBV19 with TRBJ1-1; 7 bases line up with TRBD1. Germline CDR1 LNHDA, CDR2 SQIVND (reference sequence). This CDR3 is 14 amino acids long. V trimming: 7 bases; J trimming: 3 bases; junction bases outside the gene matches: 8. CDR3 sequence reads: CASTRDRDYTEAFF. In nucleotides, the CDR3 is TGTGCCAGTACGAGAGACAGGGATTACACTGAAGCTTTCTTT.